The T cell receptor (beta chain) described here comes from a study of T cell responses to AZD1222 COVID-19 vaccine. In the case of this clone: Its antigen remains unidentified.

Sequencing was performed with immunoSEQ multiplex PCR; in TCRdb, only in-frame clones are kept and a portion is missing. The sample yields 130,000 to 150,000 clones, roughly nine tenths seen once. Study results and caveats: A mostly white British donor set with more females was recruited, and clonal diversity was possibly underestimated. Among those given AZD1222, only 6 or 7 were seropositive at baseline.

The CDR3 has 13 residues. The V end lost 1 base, the J end lost 4 bases, and 10 bases lay between the germline ends. Germline V lookup: CDR1 GTSNPN, CDR2 SVGIG (reference sequence). Sequenced material: peripheral blood, taken 28 days after the second AZD1222 dose. The chain has TRBV30 and TRBJ2-5; D not certain. The receptor was isolated from an adult who received the AZD1222 COVID-19 vaccine. CDR3: CAWSAGLGETQYF. The CDR3 DNA follows: TGTGCCTGGAGTGCTGGGTTAGGAGAGACCCAGTACTTC.